These 14 T cell receptor beta chains came from one sample sequenced in a study of T cell repertoires in cytomegalovirus infection. From the reads, TCRdb called clonotypes with MiXCR, one entry per CDR3 protein. The table shows around 200,000 distinct CDR3 sequences, with about a sixth occurring only once. The sample comprised CD8+ T cells from PBMCs. Receptors were obtained from a human donor in good health (CMV status not recorded). Some clones in this sample may be carry-over from other donors' samples.

This clonotype was observed a handful of times. This chain links TRBV12-3 or TRBV12-4 with TRBJ2-1; unclear D gene. Trimming stripped 6 bases from V and 1 base from J, with 10 bases between. The CDR3 loop spans 14 amino acids. The CDR3 DNA reads TGTGCCAGCAGCGCTAAGGCGTCCTACAATGAGCAGTTCTTC. Amino acids: CASSAKASYNEQFF.

This clonotype came up a few times. The chain carries TRBV7-9 and TRBJ2-7; 7 nucleotides match TRBD1. This CDR3 is built from 15 residues. The germline V gene has CDR1 SEHNR and CDR2 FQNEAQ (reference sequence). The trim removed 2 bases at V and 3 bases at J, leaving 7 bases unmatched. The CDR3 DNA reads TGTGCCAGCAGCTTACCCGGGGACAGCCACTACGAGCAGTACTTC. Translated: CASSLPGDSHYEQYF.

This clonotype came up many times. The chain carries TRBV7-2 and TRBJ2-5; D remains ambiguous. The germline V gene has CDR1 SGHTA and CDR2 FQGNSA. The CDR3 spans 12 residues. V was pared by 4 bases and J by 4 bases, with 7 bases between. Written as DNA, the CDR3 is TGTGCCAGCAGCTGGGAAGGAGAGACCCAGTACTTC. The encoded protein is CASSWEGETQYF.

V and J are TRBV4-1 and TRBJ2-7, with D unclear. The CDR3 runs 13 residues. Trimming removed 0 bases from V and 4 bases from J, with 7 bases in between. Germline lookup yields CDR1 MGHRA and CDR2 YSYEKL. CDR3 region: CASSQDGRYEQYF. CDR3 DNA: TGCGCCAGCAGCCAAGATGGTAGATACGAGCAGTACTTC.

Only one count was recorded for this clonotype. The CDR3 loop is CSVARAGEKNIQYF. For the CDR3, the DNA is TGCAGCGTTGCAAGAGCAGGGGAAAAAAACATTCAGTACTTC. V and J are TRBV29-1 and TRBJ2-4, with a weak D call TRBD1 (6 bases). Germline V CDR1 and CDR2: SQVTM, ANQGSEA. CDR3 length equals 14 residues. Deletions cut 4 bases from V and 4 bases from J, with 14 bases between.

V usage is TRBV7-9 and J usage is TRBJ2-3; 7 bases are shared with TRBD1. With V trimmed by 2 bases and J by 0 bases, 5 bases remained unmatched. This CDR3 is built from 16 residues. The germline gives CDR1 SEHNR, CDR2 FQNEAQ (reference sequence). The CDR3 loop is CASSLRDSPSTDTQYF. CDR3 DNA: TGTGCCAGCAGCTTAAGGGACAGCCCAAGCACAGATACGCAGTATTTT. Using reference TRBV7-9 and TRBJ2-3 for the parts outside the CDR3, the full variable domain is DTGVSQNPRHKITKRGQNVTFRCDPISEHNRLYWYRQTLGQGPEFLTYFQNEAQLEKSRLLSDRFSAERPKGSFSTLEIQRTEQGDSAMYLCASSLRDSPSTDTQYFGPGTRLTVL.

This clonotype was counted between two and nine times. This sequence joins TRBV7-9 and TRBJ1-5; D is possibly TRBD1 (5 bases). CDR1 is SEHNR, CDR2 FQNEAQ, per germline (reference sequence). This CDR3 comprises 14 residues. V dropped 7 bases and J dropped 5 bases, with 15 bases sitting between them. The CDR3 sequence is CASTSRDGDQPQHF. The CDR3 DNA reads TGTGCCAGCACCTCCCGGGACGGGGATCAGCCCCAGCATTTT.

This clonotype came up many times. The genes are TRBV7-2 and TRBJ2-7; 7 bases fit TRBD2. CDR3 length: 15 residues. J was trimmed by 2 bases and V by 0 bases; bases with no gene match: 4. CDR1 and CDR2 from the germline V gene are SGHTA and FQGNSA. CDR3 in DNA: TGTGCCAGCAGCTTAGCCGGGGGAGGGGCCTACGAGCAGTACTTC. As protein: CASSLAGGGAYEQYF.

This clonotype has more than one count but fewer than ten. V is TRBV6-5 and J is TRBJ1-6, with D possibly being TRBD1 (5 bases). CDR1 and CDR2 from the germline V gene are MNHEY and SVGAGI. The V end lost 2 bases, the J end lost 3 bases, and 8 bases lay between the germline ends. CDR3 size: 15 residues. The CDR3 DNA reads as TGTGCCAGCAGTTACATAGACAGCTATAATTCACCCCTCCACTTT. Amino acids: CASSYIDSYNSPLHF.

The rearrangement uses TRBV7-8 and TRBJ2-2, with D possibly TRBD1 on 5 matching bases. CDR3 size: 17 residues. CDR1 is SGHVS and CDR2 is FQNEAQ in the germline V gene. Trimming left V 1 base short and J 0 bases short, with 12 bases between. The CDR3 DNA sequence: TGTGCCAGCAGCTTAGTGCCCCAGGGCCCGAACACCGGGGAGCTGTTTTTT. It encodes CASSLVPQGPNTGELFF.

This clonotype was seen only a few times. The chain has TRBV2 and TRBJ2-6; no definite D call. With 1 base removed from V and 4 bases from J, the gap between germline ends came to 5 bases. Looked up from germline, CDR1 is SNHLY and CDR2 is FYNNEI. This CDR3 spans 14 amino acids. As DNA, the CDR3 is TGTGCCAGCAGTGAAGGGGTGGGGGCCAACGTCCTGACTTTC. Encoded protein: CASSEGVGANVLTF.

Only a few counts were recorded for this clonotype. V and J are TRBV28 and TRBJ2-3; either TRBD1 or TRBD2 may fit D (6 bases each). The CDR3 runs to 16 residues. V was cut by 7 bases and J by 0 bases, with 17 bases left in between. Germline lookup yields CDR1 MDHEN and CDR2 SYDVKM. This CDR3 reads CASTLGSGASTDTQYF. CDR3 nucleotide sequence: TGTGCCAGCACCTTAGGGTCGGGGGCTAGCACAGATACGCAGTATTTT.

This sequence joins TRBV29-1 and TRBJ1-6, with D perhaps matching TRBD1 (5 bases). Germline loops: CDR1 SQVTM, CDR2 ANQGSEA. The CDR3 sequence is 13 residues long. Trimming took off 4 bases at V and 7 bases at J, with 11 bases between the two ends. Written as DNA, the CDR3 is TGCAGCGTTGTCGACGGGGCAAATTCACCCCTCCACTTT. Protein product: CSVVDGANSPLHF.

CDR3: CASSLSRRYDSAFF. DNA for the CDR3: TGTGCCAGCAGTTTATCCCGCAGGTACGATTCGGCTTTCTTT. The rearrangement uses TRBV27 and TRBJ1-1; D not certain. The length of the CDR3 is 14 residues. CDR1 and CDR2 from the germline V gene are MNHEY and SMNVEV (reference sequence). Trimming took 0 bases from V and 11 from J, leaving 16 bases between them.